What follows are 18 T cell receptor beta chains derived from one specimen sequenced in a study of cytomegalovirus exposure and HLA in healthy donors. It was with 60 Vbeta and 13 Jbeta primers that the PCR ran. The repertoire was sequenced with immunoSEQ multiplex PCR; TCRdb's copy has only in-frame clones and lacks some. The sample carries some 140,000 clones, around 73% recorded once. What was sequenced was PBMCs. Receptor source: a woman aged 40 to 50 in good health and CMV-seronegative.

The J gene is TRBJ2-5, the V gene TRBV7-6; 11 nucleotides agree with TRBD2. With V trimmed by 6 bases and J by 3 bases, 9 bases remained unmatched. This CDR3 spans 16 amino acids. Germline loops: CDR1 SGHVS, CDR2 FNYEAQ. CDR3 sequence reads: CASSDLSGGAKETQYF. DNA for the CDR3: TGTGCCAGCAGTGATCTTAGCGGGGGGGCAAAAGAGACCCAGTACTTC.

As for this clone: At one boundary the junction diverges from the germline segment, which might be a read error. This chain uses TRBV7-3 with TRBJ2-1, with D tentatively TRBD1 or TRBD2 (5 bases each). Germline loops: CDR1 SGHTA, CDR2 FQGTGA. This CDR3 is 15 amino acids long. The CDR3 loop reads CASSVTGGRYNEQFF. The CDR3 nucleotides read TGTGCCAGCAGCGTAACAGGAGGACGGTACAATGAGCAGTTCTTC.

This chain connects TRBV9 to TRBJ2-4; 7 bases are shared with TRBD1. Trimming at V came to 3 bases and at J to 3 bases, leaving 6 bases not matched to a gene. The CDR3 is made up of 15 amino acids. Germline V CDR1 and CDR2: SGDLS, YYNGEE. CDR3 amino acids: CASSAHRGDKNIQYF. The CDR3 bases are TGTGCCAGCAGCGCTCACAGGGGCGACAAAAACATTCAGTACTTC.

The sample holds one count of this clone. CDR3 protein: CASSFYSISPLHF. The CDR3 bases are TGTGCCAGCAGTTTCTACAGCATTTCACCCCTCCACTTT. The J gene is TRBJ1-6, the V gene TRBV27, with D hard to call. The CDR3 consists of 13 residues. Germline loops: CDR1 MNHEY, CDR2 SMNVEV (reference sequence). Deletions cut 3 bases from V and 9 bases from J, with 9 bases between.

The chain has TRBV2 and TRBJ1-1, with D maybe TRBD1 (5 bases). Trimming pared 6 bases from V and 0 bases from J, leaving 14 bases between. From germline, CDR1 is SNHLY and CDR2 FYNNEI. This CDR3 is built from 15 residues. CDR3 bases: TGTGCCAGCAGCAGGGCACAAGATTTGAACACTGAAGCTTTCTTT. Translation: CASSRAQDLNTEAFF.

This chain connects TRBV4-3 to TRBJ1-2; 7 nucleotides match TRBD1. The V gene's germline CDR1 is LGHNA and CDR2 YSLEER. After removal of 4 bases from V and 7 bases from J, the junction contained 6 bases not matched to a gene. This CDR3 contains 13 residues. The CDR3 sequence is CASSPDRVGGYTF. CDR3 nucleotides: TGCGCCAGCAGCCCCGACAGGGTCGGTGGCTACACCTTC.

The chain couples TRBV7-9 to TRBJ1-1; TRBD1 might be the D (6 bases). The CDR3 runs to 14 residues. Trimming shortened V by 1 base and J by 2 bases, and 8 bases separated the two germline ends. The germline gives CDR1 SEHNR, CDR2 FQNEAQ (reference sequence). CDR3 sequence: CASSLGQANTEAFF. The CDR3 coding sequence is TGTGCCAGCAGCTTAGGACAGGCCAACACTGAAGCTTTCTTT.

The chain links TRBV7-2 to TRBJ1-5; D is ambiguous. V was pared by 1 base and J by 7 bases, with 8 bases between. Germline CDR1 and CDR2: SGHTA and FQGNSA. CDR3 length equals 13 residues. This CDR3 is CASSLVSEQPQHF. As DNA, the CDR3 is TGTGCCAGCAGCTTAGTTAGCGAACAGCCCCAGCATTTT.

CDR3 amino acids: CASRGQEGLDTEAFF. CDR3 bases: TGTGCCAGCAGGGGACAAGAGGGGTTGGACACTGAAGCTTTCTTT. The rearrangement links TRBV6-5 to TRBJ1-1; D may be TRBD1 (6 bases). V lost 6 bases and J 3 bases, leaving 17 bases between the germline ends. Per the germline V gene, CDR1 is MNHEY and CDR2 is SVGAGI. The CDR3 is made up of 15 amino acids.

The chain uses TRBV5-1 and TRBJ2-7; D uncertain. Looked up from germline, CDR1 is SGHRS and CDR2 is YFSETQ. CDR3 length equals 15 residues. Trimming removed 0 bases at V and 5 bases at J, with 15 bases between. DNA for the CDR3: TGCGCCAGCAGCTTGGTAAGCTTGACTCGGGACGAGCAGTACTTC. Translating gives CASSLVSLTRDEQYF.

V is TRBV7-3 and J is TRBJ1-2; 7 bases fit TRBD1. This CDR3 comprises 13 residues. Trimming removed 1 base from V and 7 bases from J; junction bases left unmatched: 3. Germline V gives CDR1 SGHTA, CDR2 FQGTGA. The CDR3 nucleotides are TGTGCCAGCAGCTTAAGACAGGGCGGTGGCTACACCTTC. Translated: CASSLRQGGGYTF.

This chain connects TRBV7-8 to TRBJ2-5; 9 nucleotides agree with TRBD2. The CDR3 is made up of 16 amino acids. The V and J ends lost 5 bases and 4 bases, in that order; junction bases with no gene match: 11. Germline V gene data show CDR1 as SGHVS and CDR2 as FQNEAQ. The CDR3 DNA follows: TGTGCCAGCAGCCCAGGGAGACTAGCGGAGATAGAGACCCAGTACTTC. This encodes CASSPGRLAEIETQYF. Full variable domain (rest looked up from reference TRBV7-8 and TRBJ2-5): GAGVSQSPRYKVAKRGQDVALRCDPISGHVSLFWYQQALGQGPEFLTYFQNEAQLDKSGLPSDRFFAERPEGSVSTLKIQRTQQEDSAVYLCASSPGRLAEIETQYFGPGTRLLVL.

The chain employs TRBV9 and TRBJ2-3, with D uncertain. The ends were cut back, 0 bases at V and 0 bases at J, with 8 bases in the middle. Germline loops: CDR1 SGDLS, CDR2 YYNGEE. The CDR3 runs to 15 residues. DNA for the CDR3: TGTGCCAGCAGCGTAGATCCAGTTAGCACAGATACGCAGTATTTT. Its protein is CASSVDPVSTDTQYF. Variable domain in full (rest from reference TRBV9 and TRBJ2-3): DSGVTQTPKHLITATGQRVTLRCSPRSGDLSVYWYQQSLDQGLQFLIQYYNGEERAKGNILERFSAQQFPDLHSELNLSSLELGDSALYFCASSVDPVSTDTQYFGPGTRLTVL.

The sample holds one count of this clone. J is TRBJ2-5 and V is TRBV29-1; possible D gene TRBD1, 5 bases. This CDR3 has 15 amino acids. The germline V gene encodes CDR1 SQVTM and CDR2 ANQGSEA. Deletions cut 0 bases from V and 2 bases from J, with 13 bases between. As DNA, the CDR3 is TGCAGCGTTGAAGAAGGGGCAGGGCGTCAAGAGACCCAGTACTTC. Amino acid sequence: CSVEEGAGRQETQYF.

The rearrangement uses TRBV2 and TRBJ1-2, with D unclear. The germline V gene has CDR1 SNHLY and CDR2 FYNNEI. Trimming removed 1 base from V and 7 bases from J, with 13 bases in between. This CDR3 region has 14 residues. CDR3 nucleotides: TGTGCCAGCAGTGAAGGTGCACGGCGCGGTGGCTACACCTTC. Translation: CASSEGARRGGYTF.

The V and J genes are TRBV6-6 and TRBJ1-5, with D perhaps TRBD1 (6 bases). Between the trimmed V and J ends, which lost 7 bases and 6 bases, there was a span of 13 bases. Germline V CDR1 and CDR2: MNHNY, SVGAGI (reference sequence). The length of the CDR3 is 13 residues. CDR3 residues: CASKWDTIQPQHF. The CDR3 nucleotides read TGTGCCAGCAAGTGGGACACAATTCAGCCCCAGCATTTT.

This clone was seen a few times. This CDR3 is CASSLEGSGGGKNIQYF. CDR3 nucleotide sequence: TGTGCCAGCAGCTTGGAAGGGAGCGGGGGGGGCAAAAACATTCAGTACTTC. V and J are TRBV5-4 and TRBJ2-4; TRBD2 aligns across 10 bases. The V gene end was trimmed by 0 bases and the J gene end by 3 bases; junction bases not matched to a gene: 6. Germline V gives CDR1 SGHNT, CDR2 YYREEE (reference sequence). The CDR3 totals 17 residues.

The table lists this clone with a few counts. The J gene is TRBJ1-5, the V gene TRBV30; 7 nucleotides agree with TRBD1. The trim removed 2 bases at V and 0 bases at J, leaving 4 bases unmatched. The CDR3 loop spans 15 amino acids. Germline CDR1 reads GTSNPN; CDR2 reads SVGIG (reference sequence). The CDR3 bases are TGTGCCTGGAGTATCTACAGGGGTAGCAATCAGCCCCAGCATTTT. Amino acid sequence: CAWSIYRGSNQPQHF.